This T cell receptor (beta chain) was profiled in a study of blood T cell repertoires in COVID-19. As for the study in general: COVID-19 samples collected from the United States, Italy and Spain covered acute and convalescent phases.

Trimming cost V 0 bases and J 8 bases; bases outside gene matches: 6. Germline CDR1 is KGHDR and CDR2 is SFDVKD. The CDR3 totals 15 residues. Original handling: How many nucleated cells were present was estimated from reference gene primer amplification. The data were produced by immunoSEQ multiplex PCR, yet TCRdb's version contains in-frame clones alone and is incomplete. The V and J calls and clone size come from that table; D and trimming were worked out from the DNA. The sample has under 250,000 clones, 70% to 90% seen once. The chain employs TRBV24-1 and TRBJ2-1; TRBD1 aligns across 7 bases. The sequencing sample was made of peripheral blood. This TCR was sampled from a man between 18 and 35 years old with active or convalescent COVID-19. The DNA for the CDR3 is TGTGCCACCAGTGATTTGCCTACAGGGGTTGATGAGCAGTTCTTC. Translation: CATSDLPTGVDEQFF.